The 24 T cell receptor beta chains below all came from one sample that was sequenced in a study of Graves' ophthalmopathy and Graves' hyperthyroidism. The study amplified TCR beta CDR3 regions using RNA transcripts. Amplification began with first-round RT-PCR using HTBI primers, then second-round multiplex PCR was performed. TCRdb used MiXCR to reprocess the multiplex PCR reads, holding one entry per CDR3 protein. The sample lists about 39,000 distinct CDR3 sequences, approximately 55% seen once, with approximately 30% in the top ten. The sample taken for sequencing was peripheral blood. Receptors were obtained from an adult woman with stable Graves' hyperthyroidism.

The chain combines TRBV29-1 with TRBJ1-1, with D possibly TRBD1 on 5 matching bases. Trimming took 5 bases from V and 1 from J, leaving 14 bases between them. This CDR3 comprises 14 residues. Germline V gene lookup returns CDR1 SQVTM and CDR2 ANQGSEA. The chain's CDR3 is CSVTPGLSNTEAFF. CDR3 nucleotide sequence: TGCAGCGTTACCCCAGGGCTTTCGAACACTGAAGCTTTCTTT.

In this sample, this clonotype is medium-sized (0.01 to 0.1%). The chain links TRBV25-1 to TRBJ2-7; D unresolved. Trimming cost V 6 bases and J 12 bases, with 21 bases left between them. Germline CDR1 MGHDK, CDR2 SYGVNS. CDR3 length: 13 residues. This chain's CDR3 is CASRHDPWTSLYF. CDR3 nucleotides: TGTGCCAGCAGACACGACCCTTGGACGAGCTTGTACTTC.

Of note for this clonotype: Given a much more abundant clone one base away, this may be a read error. The chain recombines TRBV18 with TRBJ2-6, with a weak D call TRBD1 (6 bases). This CDR3 region has 16 residues. The germline CDR1 and CDR2 sequences are KGHSH and LQKENI. V lost 8 bases and J 0 bases, leaving 14 bases between the germline ends. CDR3 amino acids: CASPLQQGSGANVLTF. As DNA, the CDR3 is TGTGCCAGCCCACTGCAACAGGGCTCTGGGGCCAACGTCCTGACTTTC.

In this sample, this clonotype turned up many times. The chain links TRBV18 to TRBJ1-2; 9 nucleotides agree with TRBD1. CDR1 and CDR2 (germline): KGHSH, LQKENI. V was pared by 3 bases and J by 3 bases, with 5 bases of the junction left unmatched. This CDR3 has 15 residues. The CDR3 coding sequence is TGTGCCAGCTCACCCTGGGACAGGGTCGACTATGGCTACACCTTC. Protein: CASSPWDRVDYGYTF.

The J gene is TRBJ1-1, the V gene TRBV13; 10 bases line up with TRBD1. From germline, CDR1 is PRHDT and CDR2 FYEKMQ (reference sequence). With V trimmed by 8 bases and J by 1 base, 7 bases remained unmatched. This CDR3 is 15 amino acids long. DNA of the CDR3: TGTGCCAGCCCCGCCGGGACAGGGGCGAACACTGAAGCTTTCTTT. Its translation: CASPAGTGANTEAFF.

The chain has TRBV19 and TRBJ1-6; D gene uncertain. V lost 6 bases and J 14 bases, leaving 14 bases between the germline ends. The CDR3 runs to 12 residues. The germline CDR1 and CDR2 sequences are LNHDA and SQIVND (reference sequence). The CDR3 here is CASSAREAALHF. Written as DNA, the CDR3 is TGTGCCAGTAGCGCGAGAGAAGCGGCCCTCCACTTT.

The chain carries TRBV2 and TRBJ2-7; 8 bases align to TRBD2. In germline, CDR1 is SNHLY, CDR2 FYNNEI. The CDR3 has 14 residues. V shed 11 bases, J shed 9 bases, and the junction held 18 bases outside the gene matches. This CDR3 reads CAPDSGRSYDGQYF. CDR3 DNA sequence: TGTGCCCCGGACAGCGGGAGAAGTTATGACGGGCAGTACTTC.

In this sample, this clonotype turned up many times. This chain links TRBV6-2 or TRBV6-3 with TRBJ1-2, with a weak D call TRBD1 (6 bases). Germline V gene data show CDR1 as MNHEY and CDR2 as SVGEGT. V dropped 8 bases and J dropped 4 bases, with 17 bases sitting between them. The CDR3 has 14 residues. The CDR3 sequence: CASGHRDRLYGYTF. In nucleotides, the CDR3 is TGTGCCAGCGGCCACAGGGATCGCCTCTATGGCTACACCTTC.

In its sample, this clonotype was seen many times. The chain links TRBV10-3 to TRBJ2-5; 7 bases match TRBD1. V trimming: 0 bases; J trimming: 5 bases; junction bases outside the gene matches: 3. The CDR3 contains 14 residues. The germline gives CDR1 ENHRY, CDR2 SYGVKD. The CDR3 reads CAISESTGAETQYF. Here the CDR3 DNA reads TGTGCCATCAGTGAGTCTACAGGGGCCGAGACCCAGTACTTC.

The chain is built from TRBV5-1 and TRBJ2-7, with 7 bases lining up with TRBD1. V gave up 0 bases and J gave up 2 bases; unmatched junction bases: 5. CDR3 length: 15 amino acids. Germline CDR1 and CDR2: SGHRS and YFSETQ. The DNA for the CDR3 is TGCGCCAGCAGCTTGGAGGGGGCAACCACCTACGAGCAGTACGTC. Translated: CASSLEGATTYEQYV.

Of note for this clonotype: An end of the junction differs from the germline gene, which may be a read error. V and J are TRBV19 and TRBJ1-2; the D is unclear. Per germline, CDR1 LNHDA and CDR2 SQIVND (reference sequence). The CDR3 spans 14 residues. The CDR3 region is CAGSIVGPSYGYTF. The CDR3 nucleotides read TGTGCCGGTAGTATAGTCGGACCCTCCTATGGCTACACCTTC.

The V gene is TRBV29-1, the J gene TRBJ2-5, with TRBD1 matching over 8 bases. V was pared by 6 bases and J by 4 bases, with 16 bases of the junction left unmatched. Germline loops: CDR1 SQVTM, CDR2 ANQGSEA. The CDR3 has 16 residues. The CDR3 spells CSVGGQGTGERETQYF. The CDR3 nucleotides are TGCAGCGTCGGAGGACAGGGCACCGGGGAGCGAGAGACCCAGTACTTC.

This chain uses TRBV25-1 with TRBJ1-2; perhaps TRBD1 as D (5 bases). The V gene lost 10 bases and the J gene lost 5 bases, with 17 bases spanning the gap. CDR3 size: 13 residues. The germline V gene encodes CDR1 MGHDK and CDR2 SYGVNS. CDR3 sequence reads: CANHQTDTYGYTF. Here the CDR3 DNA reads TGTGCCAACCACCAGACAGACACTTATGGCTACACCTTC.

The table lists this clonotype with a few counts. The chain recombines TRBV20-1 with TRBJ2-5, with TRBD2 identical over 12 bases. Germline CDR1 reads DFQATT; CDR2 reads SNEGSKA (reference sequence). V was clipped by 0 bases and J by 4 bases; unmatched bases: 12. This CDR3 is built from 18 residues. In nucleotides, the CDR3 is TGCAGTGCTAGAGATCGTGGGGCTAGCGGGAGGGCCGTAGAGACCCAGTACTTC. As protein: CSARDRGASGRAVETQYF.

The chain is built from TRBV20-1 and TRBJ2-5; D might be TRBD1 (6 bases). The germline V and J ends were trimmed by 2 bases and 9 bases, with 19 bases remaining between them. This CDR3 comprises 14 residues. Germline V lookup: CDR1 DFQATT, CDR2 SNEGSKA (reference sequence). The CDR3 is CSARIGGSNQPQYF. The CDR3 nucleotides read TGCAGTGCTAGAATAGGGGGTAGCAATCAGCCCCAGTACTTC.

This clonotype was found many times. This chain joins TRBV2 and TRBJ1-4; D is perhaps TRBD1 (5 bases). CDR1 is SNHLY and CDR2 is FYNNEI in the germline V gene. Trimming took off 6 bases at V and 4 bases at J, with 12 bases between the two ends. The CDR3 is 14 amino acids. CDR3 sequence reads: CASRGPPNNEKLFF. The CDR3 nucleotides are TGTGCCAGCAGGGGACCTCCTAATAATGAAAAACTGTTTTTT.

V gene TRBV2 combines with J gene TRBJ2-7; 9 positions agree with TRBD1. The CDR3 is made up of 14 amino acids. J lost 4 bases, V lost 4 bases, and 5 bases had no gene match. CDR1 and CDR2 (germline): SNHLY, FYNNEI. The CDR3 DNA is TGTGCCAGCAGTGCCCGGGACAGGGCGTACGAGCAGTACTTC. Residues: CASSARDRAYEQYF.

A remark on this clonotype: A junction boundary mismatches the germline segment, possibly from a read error. The V and J genes are TRBV2 and TRBJ2-7; 14 nucleotides line up with TRBD2. Germline V lookup: CDR1 SNHLY, CDR2 FYNNEI. This CDR3 region has 12 residues. The CDR3 sequence: CASSPGTSGSSF. CDR3 in DNA: TGTGCCAGCAGTCCTGGGACTAGCGGGAGCAGTTTC.

The sample holds one count of this clonotype. CDR3 sequence: CASSPDRVGDYGYTF. The CDR3 coding sequence is TGTGCCAGCAGCCCGGACAGGGTCGGGGACTATGGCTACACCTTC. The rearrangement links TRBV13 to TRBJ1-2; 8 bases fit TRBD1. The junction had 8 bases not matched to a gene; V was cut back by 5 bases and J by 3 bases. Germline V CDR1 and CDR2: PRHDT, FYEKMQ (reference sequence). The CDR3 length is 15 residues.

The CDR3, as DNA: TGTGCCAGCAGTTATTTGTGGGGGAACTCTGGGGCCAACGTCCTGACTTTC. Its protein product is CASSYLWGNSGANVLTF. V usage is TRBV13 and J usage is TRBJ2-6; TRBD1 or TRBD2 may be the D gene (5 bases each). Germline-derived CDR1 and CDR2 are PRHDT and FYEKMQ (reference sequence). The CDR3 is 17 residues long. Trimming shortened V by 6 bases and J by 0 bases, and 15 bases separated the two germline ends. Full variable domain (remainder filled in from reference TRBV13 and TRBJ2-6): AAGVIQSPRHLIKEKRETATLKCYPIPRHDTVYWYQQGPGQDPQFLISFYEKMQSDKGSIPDRFSAQQFSDYHSELNMSSLELGDSALYFCASSYLWGNSGANVLTFGAGSRLTVL.

V gene TRBV25-1 combines with J gene TRBJ1-1; D remains unclear. Trimming cost V 4 bases and J 8 bases, with 11 bases left between them. The germline gives CDR1 MGHDK, CDR2 SYGVNS. This CDR3 is built from 12 residues. This CDR3 is CASSVSGYEAFF. The CDR3 DNA reads as TGTGCCAGCAGTGTATCGGGGTACGAAGCTTTCTTT.

This clonotype was observed many times. This chain joins TRBV3-1 and TRBJ1-5; 8 nucleotides match TRBD1. V lost 1 base and J lost 1; bases outside the gene matches: 0. The germline V gene has CDR1 LGHDT and CDR2 YNNKEL (reference sequence). The CDR3 is made up of 15 amino acids. This CDR3 reads CASSQGTGSNQPQHF. The DNA of the CDR3 is TGTGCCAGCAGCCAAGGGACAGGGAGCAATCAGCCCCAGCATTTT.

The gene calls are TRBV7-9 and TRBJ2-5; the match to TRBD1 covers 11 bases. With V trimmed by 4 bases and J by 4 bases, 5 bases remained unmatched. Germline V gives CDR1 SEHNR, CDR2 FQNEAQ (reference sequence). This CDR3 comprises 15 residues. CDR3 protein: CASSYGQGAGETQYF. Here the CDR3 DNA reads TGTGCCAGCAGCTACGGACAGGGGGCGGGAGAGACCCAGTACTTC.

This clonotype was recorded at least ten times. The CDR3 nucleotides read TGTGCCAGCAGCACCAAACAGGGTATCCCCTACGAGCAGTACTTC. Encoded protein: CASSTKQGIPYEQYF. The V call is TRBV6-1, the J call TRBJ2-7; D may be TRBD1 (6 bases). This CDR3 is built from 15 residues. Trimming pared 6 bases from V and 2 bases from J, leaving 17 bases between. Per germline, CDR1 MNHNS and CDR2 SASEGT.